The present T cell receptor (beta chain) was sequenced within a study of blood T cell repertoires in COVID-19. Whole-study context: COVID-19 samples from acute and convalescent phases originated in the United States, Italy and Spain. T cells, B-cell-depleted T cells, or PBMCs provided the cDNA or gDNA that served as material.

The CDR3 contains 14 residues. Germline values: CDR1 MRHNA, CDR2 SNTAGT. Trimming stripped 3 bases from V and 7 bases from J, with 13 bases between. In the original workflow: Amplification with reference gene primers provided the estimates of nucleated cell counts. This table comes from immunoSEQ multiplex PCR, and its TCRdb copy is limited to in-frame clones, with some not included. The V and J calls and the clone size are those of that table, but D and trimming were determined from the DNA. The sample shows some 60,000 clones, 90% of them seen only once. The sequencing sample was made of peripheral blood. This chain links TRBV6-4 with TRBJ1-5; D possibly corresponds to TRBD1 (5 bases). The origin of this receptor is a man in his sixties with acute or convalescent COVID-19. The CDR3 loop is CASSDYPGSQPQHF. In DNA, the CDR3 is TGTGCCAGCAGTGATTATCCAGGGTCGCAGCCCCAGCATTTT.